This T cell receptor beta chain is drawn from a study of cytomegalovirus exposure and HLA in healthy donors. PCR primers comprised 60 Vbeta and 13 Jbeta primers. Clones were sequenced by immunoSEQ multiplex PCR, and TCRdb holds only the in-frame ones, with some missing. The repertoire consists of under 200,000 clones, with about 71% occurring once and the leading ten covering less than 3%. This CDR3 contains 13 residues. Deletions cut 4 bases from V and 7 bases from J, with 12 bases between. Germline lookup yields CDR1 SGDLS and CDR2 YYNGEE. This rearrangement joins TRBV9 to TRBJ2-1, with D perhaps matching TRBD2 (6 bases). The clonotype comes from a woman between 35 and 50 years old in good health and CMV-seropositive. Specimen: PBMCs. The CDR3 loop reads CASSLREENEQFF. In DNA, the CDR3 is TGTGCCAGCAGCCTCAGGGAGGAGAATGAGCAGTTCTTC.